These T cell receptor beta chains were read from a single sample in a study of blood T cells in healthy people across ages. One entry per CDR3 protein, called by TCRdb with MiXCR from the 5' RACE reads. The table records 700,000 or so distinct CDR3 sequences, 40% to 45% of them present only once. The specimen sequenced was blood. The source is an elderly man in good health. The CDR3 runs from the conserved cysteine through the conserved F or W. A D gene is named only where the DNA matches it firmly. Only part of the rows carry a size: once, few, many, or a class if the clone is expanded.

CDR3: CSASTSGSTGELFF; DNA: TGCAGTGCCTCTACTAGCGGGAGCACCGGGGAGCTGTTTTTT; D: TRBD2; V: TRBV20-1; size: NA; J: TRBJ2-2
CDR3: CASSWLLDRGGTEAFF; DNA: TGTGCCAGCAGTTGGCTCCTAGACAGGGGGGGCACTGAAGCTTTCTTT; D: TRBD1; V: TRBV12-3/TRBV12-4; size: NA; J: TRBJ1-1
CDR3: CSAFKGRADQPQHF; DNA: TGCAGTGCCTTCAAGGGCAGGGCTGATCAGCCCCAGCATTTT; D: NA; V: TRBV20-1; size: few; J: TRBJ1-5
CDR3: CASSRDPGQGTSSYNSPLHF; DNA: TGCGCCAGCAGCCGGGATCCGGGACAGGGGACGAGCTCCTATAATTCACCCCTCCACTTT; D: TRBD1; V: TRBV4-3; size: NA; J: TRBJ1-6
CDR3: CSASQGIAYNEQFF; DNA: TGCAGTGCTAGTCAGGGAATAGCGTACAATGAGCAGTTCTTC; D: NA; V: TRBV20-1; size: NA; J: TRBJ2-1
CDR3: CSVRSGASTDTQYF; DNA: TGCAGCGTTCGCTCGGGAGCTAGCACAGATACGCAGTATTTT; D: NA; V: TRBV29-1; size: few; J: TRBJ2-3
CDR3: CASGERGPRGYTF; DNA: TGTGCCAGCGGTGAAAGGGGGCCGCGGGGCTACACCTTC; D: TRBD1; V: TRBV6-1; size: NA; J: TRBJ1-2
CDR3: CASSRLPPNLYEQYF; DNA: TGTGCCAGCAGTAGACTACCGCCCAATCTTTACGAGCAGTACTTC; D: NA; V: TRBV27; size: NA; J: TRBJ2-7
CDR3: CASSPDSGQGMSYEQYF; DNA: TGTGCCAGCAGCCCCGATAGTGGGCAGGGCATGAGTTACGAGCAGTACTTC; D: NA; V: TRBV7-9; size: NA; J: TRBJ2-7
CDR3: CASSSSGRRTDTQYF; DNA: TGTGCCAGCAGTTCTAGCGGGAGGCGCACAGATACGCAGTATTTT; D: TRBD2; V: TRBV7-3; size: NA; J: TRBJ2-3
CDR3: CASSLGTATYGYTF; DNA: TGTGCCAGCAGTTTAGGGACTGCGACCTATGGCTACACCTTC; D: NA; V: TRBV12-3/TRBV12-4; size: few; J: TRBJ1-2
CDR3: CASSDIRLAGIYNEQFF; DNA: TGTGCCAGCAGCGACATCCGACTAGCGGGGATATACAATGAGCAGTTCTTC; D: TRBD2; V: TRBV7-2; size: NA; J: TRBJ2-1
CDR3: CASSWRPGGSYEQYF; DNA: TGTGCCAGCAGCTGGAGGCCGGGGGGCTCCTACGAGCAGTACTTC; D: TRBD2; V: TRBV7-2; size: many; J: TRBJ2-7
CDR3: CSTRTGEGYGYTF; DNA: TGCAGCACCCGGACAGGGGAGGGCTATGGCTACACCTTC; D: TRBD1; V: TRBV29-1; size: NA; J: TRBJ1-2
CDR3: CASSRSDRVGDEQFF; DNA: TGTGCCAGCAGCCGAAGTGACAGGGTAGGAGATGAGCAGTTCTTC; D: TRBD1; V: TRBV3-1; size: NA; J: TRBJ2-1
CDR3: CASSYSLGTTDYEQYF; DNA: TGTGCCAGCAGTTACTCGCTGGGGACTACCGACTACGAGCAGTACTTC; D: TRBD2; V: TRBV6-2/TRBV6-3; size: few; J: TRBJ2-7
CDR3: CASSLNRLAGGAEQFF; DNA: TGTGCCAGCAGCTTAAATCGGCTAGCGGGAGGGGCTGAGCAGTTCTTC; D: TRBD2; V: TRBV7-3; size: NA; J: TRBJ2-1
CDR3: CASSLVPHTGKYFYGYTF; DNA: TGTGCCAGCAGCTTAGTGCCTCATACAGGGAAATACTTTTATGGCTACACCTTC; D: NA; V: TRBV7-3; size: NA; J: TRBJ1-2
CDR3: CASRQGAREQFF; DNA: TGTGCCAGCAGACAGGGGGCACGTGAGCAGTTCTTC; D: TRBD1; V: TRBV12-3/TRBV12-4; size: NA; J: TRBJ2-1
CDR3: CASRSGRGNNEQFF; DNA: TGTGCCAGCCGAAGCGGGAGGGGAAATAATGAGCAGTTCTTC; D: TRBD2; V: TRBV7-2; size: few; J: TRBJ2-1
CDR3: CASSLGDATRQGRNIQYF; DNA: TGCGCCAGCAGCTTGGGCGACGCGACGAGACAGGGGCGGAACATTCAGTACTTC; D: TRBD1; V: TRBV5-1; size: NA; J: TRBJ2-4
CDR3: CSATLSGVKETQYF; DNA: TGCAGTGCAACGTTGTCGGGTGTAAAAGAGACCCAGTACTTC; D: NA; V: TRBV20-1; size: NA; J: TRBJ2-5
CDR3: CASSQDPGNTYEQYF; DNA: TGTGCCAGCAGCCAAGATCCGGGAAATACCTACGAGCAGTACTTC; D: NA; V: TRBV14; size: NA; J: TRBJ2-7
CDR3: CASSQDRRYYGYTF; DNA: TGCGCCAGCAGCCAAGATCGACGGTACTATGGCTACACCTTC; D: NA; V: TRBV4-1; size: many; J: TRBJ1-2
CDR3: CASSEVGASDTQYF; DNA: TGTGCCAGCAGTGAAGTGGGAGCGTCAGATACGCAGTATTTT; D: NA; V: TRBV2; size: NA; J: TRBJ2-3
CDR3: CASSIDHGTVAKNIQYF; DNA: TGTGCCAGTAGTATAGATCACGGGACAGTAGCCAAAAACATTCAGTACTTC; D: TRBD1; V: TRBV19; size: NA; J: TRBJ2-4
CDR3: CSAPRQGAPYEQYF; DNA: TGCAGTGCTCCCCGACAGGGGGCCCCCTACGAGCAGTACTTC; D: TRBD1; V: TRBV20-1; size: NA; J: TRBJ2-7
CDR3: CASSQTGAYQETQYF; DNA: TGCGCCAGCAGCCAGACAGGGGCCTATCAAGAGACCCAGTACTTC; D: TRBD1; V: TRBV5-1; size: NA; J: TRBJ2-5
CDR3: CASSLLAEAEQYF; DNA: TGTGCCAGCAGTTTATTAGCCGAGGCCGAGCAGTACTTC; D: NA; V: TRBV28; size: NA; J: TRBJ2-7
CDR3: CSASLGTGGNYGYTF; DNA: TGCAGTGCTAGTCTCGGGACAGGGGGAAACTATGGCTACACCTTC; D: TRBD1; V: TRBV20-1; size: NA; J: TRBJ1-2
CDR3: CAWSFGETGYTF; DNA: TGTGCCTGGAGTTTTGGCGAAACGGGCTACACCTTC; D: NA; V: TRBV30; size: NA; J: TRBJ1-2
CDR3: CASRTSGSKGTDTQYF; DNA: TGTGCCAGCAGGACTAGCGGGAGTAAGGGCACAGATACGCAGTATTTT; D: TRBD2; V: TRBV13; size: many; J: TRBJ2-3
CDR3: CASSSTKDRGSYNEQFF; DNA: TGTGCCAGCAGTTCGACGAAGGACAGGGGCTCCTACAATGAGCAGTTCTTC; D: TRBD1; V: TRBV25-1; size: NA; J: TRBJ2-1
CDR3: CAWRDRGTDTQYF; DNA: TGTGCCTGGAGGGACAGGGGTACAGATACGCAGTATTTT; D: TRBD1; V: TRBV30; size: NA; J: TRBJ2-3
CDR3: CSVAVQVQETQYF; DNA: TGCAGCGTTGCGGTACAAGTCCAAGAGACCCAGTACTTC; D: NA; V: TRBV29-1; size: NA; J: TRBJ2-5
CDR3: CASSRTGTPQETQYF; DNA: TGTGCCAGCAGCAGAACCGGGACACCCCAAGAGACCCAGTACTTC; D: NA; V: TRBV12-3/TRBV12-4; size: NA; J: TRBJ2-5
CDR3: CASRRSGRASEQFF; DNA: TGTGCCAGCAGACGTAGCGGGAGGGCCAGCGAGCAGTTCTTC; D: TRBD2; V: TRBV7-2; size: NA; J: TRBJ2-1
CDR3: CASSERTGAFRGYTF; DNA: TGTGCCAGCAGTGAGAGGACAGGGGCATTTCGGGGCTACACCTTC; D: TRBD1; V: TRBV27; size: NA; J: TRBJ1-2
CDR3: CASSFQGLPGETQYF; DNA: TGTGCCAGCAGTTTTCAAGGACTCCCCGGTGAGACCCAGTACTTC; D: NA; V: TRBV6-2/TRBV6-3; size: NA; J: TRBJ2-5
CDR3: CASSQAIEYSYEQYF; DNA: TGTGCCAGCAGCCAAGCCATCGAGTACTCCTACGAGCAGTACTTC; D: NA; V: TRBV3-1; size: few; J: TRBJ2-7
CDR3: CSARTPLSGTETQYF; DNA: TGCAGTGCTAGAACCCCACTGAGCGGCACAGAGACGCAGTATTTT; D: NA; V: TRBV20-1; size: NA; J: TRBJ2-3
CDR3: CSAKQEGYQPQHF; DNA: TGCAGTGCTAAACAGGAGGGGTATCAGCCCCAGCATTTT; D: NA; V: TRBV20-1; size: NA; J: TRBJ1-5
CDR3: CAGSDFDEQFF; DNA: TGTGCCGGGAGTGACTTCGATGAGCAGTTCTTC; D: NA; V: TRBV30; size: NA; J: TRBJ2-1
CDR3: CASSQPPGQGGSPLHF; DNA: TGCGCCAGCAGCCAGCCGCCGGGACAGGGGGGCTCACCCCTCCACTTT; D: TRBD1; V: TRBV4-1; size: NA; J: TRBJ1-6
CDR3: CASSEQLAGPDTQYF; DNA: TGTGCCAGCAGTGAGCAACTAGCGGGGCCAGATACGCAGTATTTT; D: TRBD2; V: TRBV2; size: few; J: TRBJ2-3
CDR3: CASSLFSGADQPQHF; DNA: TGTGCCAGCAGTTTATTCTCGGGGGCGGATCAGCCCCAGCATTTT; D: NA; V: TRBV27; size: few; J: TRBJ1-5
CDR3: CASSFRTSGSYNEQFF; DNA: TGTGCCAGCAGCTTCCGGACTAGCGGGAGTTACAATGAGCAGTTCTTC; D: TRBD2; V: TRBV7-2; size: many; J: TRBJ2-1
CDR3: CSGRQGAATDTQYF; DNA: TGCAGCGGTCGACAGGGGGCGGCAACAGATACGCAGTATTTT; D: TRBD1; V: TRBV29-1; size: NA; J: TRBJ2-3
CDR3: CASSANRGTNYGYTF; DNA: TGTGCCAGCAGTGCTAACAGGGGTACTAACTATGGCTACACCTTC; D: TRBD1; V: TRBV6-1; size: NA; J: TRBJ1-2
CDR3: CASSQGDLGVGKETQYF; DNA: TGCGCCAGCAGCCAAGGGGACCTAGGGGTTGGTAAAGAGACCCAGTACTTC; D: NA; V: TRBV4-1; size: NA; J: TRBJ2-5
CDR3: CASSAAQGNYGYTF; DNA: TGTGCCAGCAGTGCGGCACAGGGGAACTATGGCTACACCTTC; D: TRBD1; V: TRBV6-6; size: NA; J: TRBJ1-2
CDR3: CASSPAWGSTEAFF; DNA: TGTGCCAGCAGCCCGGCGTGGGGGAGCACTGAAGCTTTCTTT; D: NA; V: TRBV12-3/TRBV12-4; size: many; J: TRBJ1-1
CDR3: CASTLLTGTGLADTQYF; DNA: TGTGCCAGCACCTTATTAACCGGGACAGGGCTCGCAGATACGCAGTATTTT; D: TRBD1; V: TRBV27; size: few; J: TRBJ2-3
CDR3: CASSSALRASGRASDTQYF; DNA: TGTGCCAGCAGCTCCGCCTTAAGGGCTAGCGGGAGGGCCAGCGATACGCAGTATTTT; D: TRBD2; V: TRBV7-2; size: many; J: TRBJ2-3
CDR3: CASSYSGTSSADTQYF; DNA: TGTGCCAGCAGTTACTCCGGGACGTCCTCCGCAGATACGCAGTATTTT; D: NA; V: TRBV6-2/TRBV6-3; size: few; J: TRBJ2-3